The clone carrying this TCR beta chain was found once. Its antigen is currently unknown. This sample was included in a study of T-cell memory formation after mild COVID-19. About the study: Clusters of TCRs were largely donor specific. Whole-study findings and limits: Second-wave clones peaking on day 37 lacked confirmed SARS-CoV-2 specificity.

Trimming removed 5 bases from V and 0 bases from J, with 14 bases in between. This CDR3 is 16 amino acids long. The V gene's germline CDR1 is SGHVS and CDR2 FNYEAQ. 5'RACE primed from the constant segment yielded TCR alpha and TCR beta cDNA libraries bearing sample barcodes and UMIs. TCRdb fed the 5' RACE reads into MiXCR, producing one record per CDR3 protein. The sample has a few hundred thousand distinct CDR3 sequences, about 16% seen once. Sequenced material: PBMCs or a T cell subset sorted from them (not recorded which). This sequence originates from a man between 18 and 29 years old who had mild COVID-19 (a few samples of this study predate the infection). Cell type and time point are not known. This sequence joins TRBV7-6 and TRBJ1-3; D call uncertain. CDR3 nucleotides: TGTGCCAGCAGCGCGAGATTGGACCGCTCTGGAAACACCATATATTTT. Translated, it gives CASSARLDRSGNTIYF.